The 13 T cell receptor beta chains presented below share a single source sample, sequenced in a study of beta chain features in type 1 diabetes. Investigators reverse transcribed all isolated RNA, so they sequenced expressed TCRB transcripts. This table comes from immunoSEQ multiplex PCR, and its TCRdb copy is limited to in-frame clones, with some not included. The table lists 640,000 or so clones, around 15% of them singletons. Whole-study findings and limits: Shorter TCRB CDR3s, moderately but significantly so, marked every one of the four CD4+ subsets in Type 1 diabetes patients.

These receptors have no identified antigens. The specimen sequenced was naive CD4+ T cells from blood. The receptors originated from a man aged 18 to 29 with type 1 diabetes.

The chain has TRBV30 and TRBJ1-2; TRBD1 might be the D (5 bases). CDR1 is GTSNPN and CDR2 is SVGIG in the germline V gene (reference sequence). V lost 2 bases and J lost 5, with 12 bases in between. There are 13 residues in the CDR3. CDR3 DNA: TGTGCCTGGAGTCGTCCAGGGAGGTATGGCTACACCTTC. Protein: CAWSRPGRYGYTF.

CDR3: CASSTGTSSYNEQFF. The CDR3 DNA sequence: TGTGCCAGCAGCACCGGGACTAGCTCATACAATGAGCAGTTCTTC. The V call is TRBV6-5, the J call TRBJ2-1; 9 positions match TRBD2. CDR3 length: 15 amino acids. CDR1 MNHEY and CDR2 SVGAGI come from the germline V gene. V lost 6 bases, J lost 4 bases, and 7 bases stayed unmatched.

Only a few counts were recorded for this clone. The chain is built from TRBV11-3 and TRBJ2-1; maybe TRBD1 (5 bases). Germline lookup yields CDR1 SGHNT and CDR2 YENEEA. The ends were cut back, 11 bases at V and 3 bases at J, with 14 bases in the middle. The CDR3 is 13 residues long. The CDR3 coding sequence is TGTGCCTGCACAAGGGGTGTCTACAATGAGCAGTTCTTC. Translation gives CACTRGVYNEQFF. Together with reference TRBV11-3 and TRBJ2-1, the CDR3 gives the full variable domain: EAGVVQSPRYKIIEKKQPVAFWCNPISGHNTLYWYLQNLGQGPELLIRYENEEAVDDSQLPKDRFSAERLKGVDSTLKIQPAELGDSAVYLCACTRGVYNEQFFGPGTRLTVL.

The chain recombines TRBV6-5 with TRBJ2-3; 9 bases align to TRBD1. This CDR3 has 14 residues. Per the germline V gene, CDR1 is MNHEY and CDR2 is SVGAGI. V was clipped by 7 bases and J by 13 bases; unmatched bases: 15. In DNA, the CDR3 is TGTGCCAGCAAACGTGGAACAGGGGGCGTGTGGGAGTATTTT. It is translated as CASKRGTGGVWEYF.

This clone was counted between two and nine times. The same CDR3 also results from other DNA sequences found in this sample. The chain carries TRBV29-1 and TRBJ1-1; D remains ambiguous. CDR1 is SQVTM and CDR2 is ANQGSEA in the germline V gene. Trimming cost V 6 bases and J 0 bases, with 11 bases left between them. The CDR3 extends over 13 amino acids. CDR3 loop: CSVAGPMNTEAFF. The DNA for the CDR3 is TGCAGCGTAGCCGGTCCGATGAACACTGAAGCTTTCTTT.

This chain links TRBV7-3 with TRBJ2-5; the D is unclear. This CDR3 spans 13 amino acids. CDR1 is SGHTA, CDR2 FQGTGA, per germline. V was cut by 6 bases and J by 2 bases, with 10 bases left in between. CDR3 protein: CASSAGRQETQYF. The CDR3 DNA reads TGTGCCAGCAGTGCCGGGCGACAAGAGACCCAGTACTTC.

The chain uses TRBV28 and TRBJ2-7; 7 bases fit TRBD2. CDR1 MDHEN and CDR2 SYDVKM come from the germline V gene. V lost 3 bases, J lost 0 bases, and 5 bases stayed unmatched. The CDR3 has 15 amino acids. CDR3 nucleotide sequence: TGTGCCAGCAGTTTGCTGGGCGGGGGCTCCTACGAGCAGTACTTC. This gives the protein CASSLLGGGSYEQYF.

This clone has a handful of counts. This chain joins TRBV7-3 and TRBJ2-3, with no clear D. V was pared by 0 bases and J by 2 bases, with 6 bases between. CDR1 is SGHTA, CDR2 FQGTGA, per germline. The CDR3 sequence is 14 residues long. CDR3 residues: CASSLTTPTDTQYF. CDR3 sequence (DNA): TGTGCCAGCAGCTTAACGACCCCCACAGATACGCAGTATTTT.

This clone was recorded a few times. V gene TRBV10-3 combines with J gene TRBJ2-1; 8 nucleotides line up with TRBD2. This CDR3 contains 13 residues. V gave up 6 bases and J gave up 7 bases; unmatched junction bases: 5. Germline CDR1 is ENHRY and CDR2 is SYGVKD. This CDR3 reads CAIRLAGMNEQFF. DNA of the CDR3: TGTGCCATCAGATTAGCGGGGATGAATGAGCAGTTCTTC.

This clone was picked up a small number of times. The chain couples TRBV5-8 to TRBJ2-1; 7 bases map to TRBD1. Germline lookup yields CDR1 SGHTS and CDR2 YDEGEE. CDR3 size: 15 residues. The V and J ends lost 3 bases and 2 bases, in that order; junction bases with no gene match: 5. The CDR3 here is CASSWSTGTYNEQFF. DNA for the CDR3: TGTGCCAGCAGCTGGTCGACAGGGACCTACAATGAGCAGTTCTTC.

The CDR3 reads CSASTGNDYGYTF. The CDR3 coding sequence is TGCAGCGCCTCGACAGGGAACGACTATGGCTACACCTTC. The chain employs TRBV29-1 and TRBJ1-2, with 7 bases that match TRBD1. V was pared by 7 bases and J by 3 bases, with 8 bases of the junction left unmatched. Germline CDR1 is SQVTM and CDR2 is ANQGSEA. The length of the CDR3 is 13 residues.

This clone turned up a few times. This sequence joins TRBV19 and TRBJ1-2, with a tentative D call TRBD1 (5 bases). Germline V CDR1 and CDR2: LNHDA, SQIVND (reference sequence). With 4 bases removed from V and 1 base from J, the gap between germline ends came to 13 bases. The CDR3 sequence is 15 residues long. The CDR3 sequence: CASSTTGLLNYGYTF. CDR3 DNA sequence: TGTGCCAGTAGTACCACGGGACTGCTTAACTATGGCTACACCTTC.

This clone was observed a handful of times. The chain joins TRBV29-1 to TRBJ2-1, with a weak D call TRBD2 (6 bases). The CDR3 extends over 15 amino acids. Germline CDR1 reads SQVTM; CDR2 reads ANQGSEA. Trimming stripped 7 bases from V and 4 bases from J, with 20 bases between. CDR3 sequence reads: CSGTPAGKPYNEQFF. CDR3 in DNA: TGCAGCGGTACTCCGGCGGGGAAACCGTACAATGAGCAGTTCTTC.